The clone carrying this TCR beta chain has a count of ten or more. Its antigen is currently unknown. Researchers amplified the TCR beta CDR3 regions from RNA transcripts. Carried out on the TCR CDR3, a first-round RT-PCR used the HTBI primer set. MiXCR, applied by TCRdb to the multiplex PCR reads, yields one record per CDR3 protein. The top ten clones hold roughly 31% of a sample with around 760,000 distinct CDR3 sequences, just over 35% of them seen once. These data belong to a study of T cells in Graves' hyperthyroidism and ophthalmopathy. Study-wide results and caveats: Blood also showed most of the thyroid clonotypes that were expanded above 0.001.

V dropped 0 bases and J dropped 0 bases, with 3 bases sitting between them. Germline CDR1 LGHDT, CDR2 YNNKEL (reference sequence). CDR3 length equals 13 residues. This clonotype was sampled from a woman in her thirties or forties with Graves' hyperthyroidism. The chain employs TRBV3-1 and TRBJ2-7; D uncertain. What was sequenced was blood. Here the CDR3 reads CASSQEGSYEQYF. The CDR3 DNA sequence: TGTGCCAGCAGCCAAGAAGGCTCCTACGAGCAGTACTTC.